These 18 T cell receptor beta chains originate from one sample sequenced in a study of identifying expanded T cells in peripheral blood. Sequencing was performed with immunoSEQ multiplex PCR; in TCRdb, only in-frame clones are kept and a portion is missing. Found here are about 53,000 clones, over 80% of them singletons; the top ten hold approximately 15%. Material: blood. These receptors were taken from a person aged 18 to 75 in good health.

J is TRBJ1-1 and V is TRBV6-5, with D possibly TRBD1 on 5 matching bases. The CDR3 runs 12 residues. Germline loops: CDR1 MNHEY, CDR2 SVGAGI. Trimming shortened V by 2 bases and J by 7 bases, and 8 bases separated the two germline ends. CDR3 residues: CASSYRRGEAFF. In DNA, the CDR3 is TGTGCCAGCAGTTACAGGAGGGGTGAAGCTTTCTTT.

J is TRBJ1-1 and V is TRBV2; 12 positions agree with TRBD1. The CDR3 runs 16 residues. The germline V gene encodes CDR1 SNHLY and CDR2 FYNNEI. Trimming cost V 3 bases and J 7 bases; bases outside gene matches: 9. The CDR3 bases are TGTGCCAGCAGTGACTCCGGGACAGGGGGCTCGGATGAAGCTTTCTTT. Translated: CASSDSGTGGSDEAFF.

This chain joins TRBV18 and TRBJ2-1; D ambiguous. Germline V gene data show CDR1 as KGHSH and CDR2 as LQKENI. V was pared by 5 bases and J by 6 bases, with 14 bases between. This CDR3 contains 14 residues. CDR3 in DNA: TGTGCCAGCTCAGTCCGGGCCCCGGGCAATGAGCAGTTCTTC. Translation: CASSVRAPGNEQFF.

The chain links TRBV13 to TRBJ2-1; D unclear. Germline CDR1 reads PRHDT; CDR2 reads FYEKMQ (reference sequence). CDR3 length equals 12 residues. V gave up 0 bases and J gave up 10 bases, with 7 bases separating them. As DNA, the CDR3 is TGTGCCAGCAGCTTAGGGGGAAACGAGCAGTTCTTC. Translation gives CASSLGGNEQFF.

The chain links TRBV19 to TRBJ2-5; D call uncertain. CDR1 is LNHDA, CDR2 SQIVND, per germline (reference sequence). V gave up 0 bases and J gave up 5 bases, with 10 bases separating them. The CDR3 contains 14 residues. Here the CDR3 DNA reads TGTGCCAGTAGTATAGACCCCCAGGTGGAGACCCAGTACTTC. It yields the protein CASSIDPQVETQYF.

Turning to this clone: Possible read error: a much larger clone is one base away. The chain is built from TRBV5-4 and TRBJ2-3, with D unresolved. This CDR3 is 11 amino acids long. Per the germline V gene, CDR1 is SGHNT and CDR2 is YYREEE (reference sequence). Between the trimmed V and J ends, which lost 2 bases and 6 bases, there was a span of 4 bases. The DNA of the CDR3 is TGTGCCAGCAGCTTCGGGGATACGCAGTATTTT. It codes for CASSFGDTQYF. The whole variable domain, filled in from reference TRBV5-4 and TRBJ2-3, reads ETGVTQSPTHLIKTRGQQVTLRCSSQSGHNTVSWYQQALGQGPQFIFQYYREEENGRGNFPPRFSGLQFPNYSSELNVNALELDDSALYLCASSFGDTQYFGPGTRLTVL.

The chain uses TRBV2 and TRBJ2-2; possibly TRBD1 for D (5 bases). The germline V and J ends were trimmed by 10 bases and 2 bases, with 17 bases remaining between them. CDR1 and CDR2 from the germline V gene are SNHLY and FYNNEI. The CDR3 spans 15 residues. The CDR3 spells CATSRQGGNTGELFF. In nucleotides, the CDR3 is TGTGCCACCTCCAGGCAGGGCGGCAACACCGGGGAGCTGTTTTTT.

The J gene is TRBJ2-1, the V gene TRBV9; 12 positions match TRBD2. Losses at the gene ends were 1 base for V and 2 bases for J; bases not matched to a gene: 7. The length of the CDR3 is 18 residues. Germline CDR1 is SGDLS and CDR2 is YYNGEE. The CDR3 loop reads CASSVKGLAGGTYNEQFF. CDR3 sequence (DNA): TGTGCCAGCAGCGTAAAGGGACTAGCGGGCGGTACCTACAATGAGCAGTTCTTC.

This clone was detected only once. J is TRBJ2-1 and V is TRBV5-4; TRBD1 is a possible D gene (5 bases). The V end was cut by 0 bases, the J end by 6 bases, with 13 bases between. Germline values: CDR1 SGHNT, CDR2 YYREEE (reference sequence). The CDR3 has 15 residues. The CDR3 DNA reads as TGTGCCAGCAGCTTGGAGCAGGGTTTATTCAATGAGCAGTTCTTC. Amino acids: CASSLEQGLFNEQFF. Full variable domain (missing parts from reference TRBV5-4 and TRBJ2-1): ETGVTQSPTHLIKTRGQQVTLRCSSQSGHNTVSWYQQALGQGPQFIFQYYREEENGRGNFPPRFSGLQFPNYSSELNVNALELDDSALYLCASSLEQGLFNEQFFGPGTRLTVL.

This chain connects TRBV27 to TRBJ2-7; 7 nucleotides align to TRBD2. Germline V CDR1 and CDR2: MNHEY, SMNVEV (reference sequence). The CDR3 extends over 15 amino acids. V shed 10 bases and J 4 bases; nucleotides not matched to a gene: 16. The CDR3 reads CATRRGDVGGYEQYF. CDR3 coding DNA: TGTGCCACACGCCGGGGGGATGTGGGAGGGTACGAGCAGTACTTC.

The chain couples TRBV6-1 to TRBJ1-5; D gene unclear. The CDR3 length is 16 residues. Germline lookup yields CDR1 MNHNS and CDR2 SASEGT. Trimming shortened V by 2 bases and J by 1 base, and 12 bases separated the two germline ends. CDR3 loop: CASSERRGMSNQPQHF. The CDR3 DNA reads as TGTGCCAGCAGTGAACGTAGAGGTATGAGCAATCAGCCCCAGCATTTT.

Here the CDR3 reads CASSPYTSGRGEQFF. The CDR3, as DNA: TGTGCCAGCAGCCCCTATACTAGCGGGAGAGGTGAGCAGTTCTTC. This sequence joins TRBV7-2 and TRBJ2-1; 11 bases fit TRBD2. The CDR3 contains 15 residues. Germline V gene sequence: CDR1 SGHTA, CDR2 FQGNSA. V lost 5 bases, J lost 9 bases, and 9 bases stayed unmatched.

The chain carries TRBV29-1 and TRBJ2-1; the D is unclear. In germline, CDR1 is SQVTM, CDR2 ANQGSEA. The V end was cut by 4 bases, the J end by 4 bases, with 17 bases between. The CDR3 spans 15 residues. The CDR3 loop is CSVVGLVESYNEQFF. In DNA form, the CDR3 reads TGCAGCGTTGTTGGTCTCGTCGAGTCTTACAATGAGCAGTTCTTC.

The chain employs TRBV7-7 and TRBJ2-5; possible D gene TRBD2, 6 bases. The CDR3 loop spans 16 amino acids. V was clipped by 3 bases and J by 5 bases, with 19 bases between them. The germline gives CDR1 SSHAT, CDR2 FNYEAQ (reference sequence). CDR3: CASSLGRMGGGETQYF. The DNA of the CDR3 is TGTGCCAGCAGCTTGGGCCGAATGGGGGGAGGTGAGACCCAGTACTTC.

The genes are TRBV5-6 and TRBJ1-1; a weak D match, TRBD1 (5 bases). The CDR3 loop spans 15 amino acids. V lost 4 bases and J 6 bases, leaving 19 bases between the germline ends. Germline assignment: CDR1 SGHDT and CDR2 YYEEEE. Written as DNA, the CDR3 is TGTGCCAGCAGCCCCCGGGACGGGGAGGTTGCTGAAGCTTTCTTT. Its protein product is CASSPRDGEVAEAFF. Variable domain in full (rest from reference TRBV5-6 and TRBJ1-1): DAGVTQSPTHLIKTRGQQVTLRCSPKSGHDTVSWYQQALGQGPQFIFQYYEEEERQRGNFPDRFSGHQFPNYSSELNVNALLLGDSALYLCASSPRDGEVAEAFFGQGTRLTVV.

The V gene is TRBV11-3, the J gene TRBJ2-1, with TRBD2 matching 9 bases. Per the germline V gene, CDR1 is SGHNT and CDR2 is YENEEA. V dropped 1 base and J dropped 8; count of bases not matched to a gene: 3. The CDR3 loop spans 14 amino acids. The CDR3 DNA reads TGTGCCAGCAGCTTAGGGCGGGGGGGCGATGAGCAGTTCTTC. Its protein is CASSLGRGGDEQFF.

The gene calls are TRBV6-1 and TRBJ2-7; D tentatively reads TRBD1 or TRBD2 (5 bases each). With 6 bases removed from V and 4 bases from J, the gap between germline ends came to 10 bases. This CDR3 region has 12 residues. Germline V lookup: CDR1 MNHNS, CDR2 SASEGT. CDR3 loop: CASRGVLYEQYV. The CDR3 DNA follows: TGTGCCAGCAGGGGGGTCTTGTACGAGCAGTACGTC.

This chain joins TRBV11-2 and TRBJ2-7; 7 bases are a match to TRBD1. CDR3 length equals 18 residues. The V gene end was trimmed by 4 bases and the J gene end by 7 bases; junction bases not matched to a gene: 22. Looked up from germline, CDR1 is SGHAT and CDR2 is FQNNGV. CDR3 nucleotide sequence: TGTGCCAGCAGCTCCGCTGGGAATCCCGGGACAGCCGGTTTGGAGCAGTACTTC. Protein product: CASSSAGNPGTAGLEQYF.